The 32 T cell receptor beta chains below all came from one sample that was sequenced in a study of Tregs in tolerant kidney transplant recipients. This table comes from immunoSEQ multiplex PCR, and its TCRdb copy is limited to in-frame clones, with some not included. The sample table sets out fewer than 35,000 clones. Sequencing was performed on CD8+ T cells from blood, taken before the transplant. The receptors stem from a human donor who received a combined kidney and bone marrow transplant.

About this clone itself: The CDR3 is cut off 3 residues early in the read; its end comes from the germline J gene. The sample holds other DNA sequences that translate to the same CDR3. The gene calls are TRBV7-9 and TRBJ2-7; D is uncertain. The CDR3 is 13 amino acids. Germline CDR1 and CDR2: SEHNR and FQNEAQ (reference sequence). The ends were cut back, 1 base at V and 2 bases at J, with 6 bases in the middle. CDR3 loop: CASSLGDTYEQYF. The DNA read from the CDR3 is TGTGCCAGCAGCTTAGGCGACACCTACGAG.

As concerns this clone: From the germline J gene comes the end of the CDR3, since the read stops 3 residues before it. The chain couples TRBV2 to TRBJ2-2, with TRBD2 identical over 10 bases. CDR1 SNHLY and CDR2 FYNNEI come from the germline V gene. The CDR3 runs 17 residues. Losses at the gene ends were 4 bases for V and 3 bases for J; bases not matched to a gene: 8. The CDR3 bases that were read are TGTGCCAGCAGTGTTATAAGCGGGGGGGCCTACACCGGGGAG. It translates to CASSVISGGAYTGE. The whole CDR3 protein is CASSVISGGAYTGELFF.

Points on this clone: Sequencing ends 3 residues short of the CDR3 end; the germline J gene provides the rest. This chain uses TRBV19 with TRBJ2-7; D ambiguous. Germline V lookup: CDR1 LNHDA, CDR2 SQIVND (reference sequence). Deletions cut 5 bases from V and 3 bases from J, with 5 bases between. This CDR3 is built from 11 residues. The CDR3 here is CASSHGYEQYF. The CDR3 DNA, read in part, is TGTGCCAGTAGTCACGGCTACGAG.

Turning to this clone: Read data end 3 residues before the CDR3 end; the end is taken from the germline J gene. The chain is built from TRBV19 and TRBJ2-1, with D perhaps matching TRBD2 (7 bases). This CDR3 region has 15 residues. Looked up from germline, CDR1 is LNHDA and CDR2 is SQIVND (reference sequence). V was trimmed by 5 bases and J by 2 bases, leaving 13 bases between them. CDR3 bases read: TGTGCCAGTAGTTGGGGGGCGGGGGCCTACAATGAG. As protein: CASSWGAGAYNE. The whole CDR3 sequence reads CASSWGAGAYNEQFF.

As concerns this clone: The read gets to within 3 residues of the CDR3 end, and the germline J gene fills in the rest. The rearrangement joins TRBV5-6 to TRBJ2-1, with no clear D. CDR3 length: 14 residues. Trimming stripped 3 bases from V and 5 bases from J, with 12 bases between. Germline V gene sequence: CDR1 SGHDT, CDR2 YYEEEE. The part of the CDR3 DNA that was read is TGTGCCAGCAGCTCACCAGTACACCACAATGAG. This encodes CASSSPVHHNE. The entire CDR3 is CASSSPVHHNEQFF.

The CDR3 sequence: CASSLALVGYNEQFF. The CDR3 DNA, read in part, is TGTGCCAGCAGCTTGGCACTAGTAGGGTACAATGAG. J is TRBJ2-1 and V is TRBV5-6, with D maybe TRBD2 (5 bases). The DNA ends 3 residues before the CDR3 does, and the rest of the CDR3 is filled in from the germline J gene. Trimming pared 0 bases from V and 4 bases from J, leaving 11 bases between. The CDR3 totals 15 residues. Germline V gives CDR1 SGHDT, CDR2 YYEEEE.

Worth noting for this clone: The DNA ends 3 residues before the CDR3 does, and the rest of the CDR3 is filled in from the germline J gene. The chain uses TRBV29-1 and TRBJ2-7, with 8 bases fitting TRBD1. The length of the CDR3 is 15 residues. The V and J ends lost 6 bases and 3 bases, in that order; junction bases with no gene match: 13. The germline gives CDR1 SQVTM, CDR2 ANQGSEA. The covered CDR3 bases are TGCAGCGTGGAAAGACAGGGGACGGGATTCTACGAG. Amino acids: CSVERQGTGFYE. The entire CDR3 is CSVERQGTGFYEQYF.

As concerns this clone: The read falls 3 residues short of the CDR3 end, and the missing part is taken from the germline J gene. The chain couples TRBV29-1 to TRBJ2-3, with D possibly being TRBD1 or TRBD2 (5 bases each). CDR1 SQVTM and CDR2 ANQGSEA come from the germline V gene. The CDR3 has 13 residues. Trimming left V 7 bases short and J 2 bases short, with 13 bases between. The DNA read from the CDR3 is TGCAGCGGAGGGGTGGAGGTCACAGATACG. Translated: CSGGVEVTDT. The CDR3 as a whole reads CSGGVEVTDTQYF.

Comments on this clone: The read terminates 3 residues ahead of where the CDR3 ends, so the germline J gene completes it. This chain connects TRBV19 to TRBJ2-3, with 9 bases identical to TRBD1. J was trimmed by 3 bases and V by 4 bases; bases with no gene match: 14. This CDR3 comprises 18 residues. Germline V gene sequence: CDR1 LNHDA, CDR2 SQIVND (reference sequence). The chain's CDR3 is CASSTGQGNYLKTDTQYF. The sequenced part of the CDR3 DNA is TGTGCCAGTAGTACGGGACAGGGAAACTACTTAAAAACAGATACG.

The chain's CDR3 is CASSLDSGSTDTQYF. The part of the CDR3 DNA that was read is TGTGCCAGCAGTTTAGATAGCGGGAGTACAGATACG. The J gene is TRBJ2-3, the V gene TRBV28, with 9 bases identical to TRBD2. The observed sequence ends 3 residues before the CDR3 terminus, with the missing tail filled in from the germline J gene. Germline assignment: CDR1 MDHEN and CDR2 SYDVKM. There are 15 residues in the CDR3. The V gene end was trimmed by 2 bases and the J gene end by 3 bases; junction bases not matched to a gene: 3.

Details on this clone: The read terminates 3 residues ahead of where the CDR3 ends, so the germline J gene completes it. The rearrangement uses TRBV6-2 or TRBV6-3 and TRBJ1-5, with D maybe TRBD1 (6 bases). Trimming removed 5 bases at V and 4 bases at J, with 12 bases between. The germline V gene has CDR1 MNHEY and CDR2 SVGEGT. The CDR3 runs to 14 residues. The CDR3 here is CASSPPGVNQPQHF. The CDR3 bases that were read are TGTGCCAGCAGTCCACCAGGGGTTAATCAGCCC.

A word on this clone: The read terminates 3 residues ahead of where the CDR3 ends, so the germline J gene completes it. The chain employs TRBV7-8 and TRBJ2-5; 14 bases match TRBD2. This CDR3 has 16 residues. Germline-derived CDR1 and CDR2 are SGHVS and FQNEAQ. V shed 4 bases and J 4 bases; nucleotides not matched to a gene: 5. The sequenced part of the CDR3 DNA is TGTGCCAGCAGCTCTCCGGGACTAGCGGGGGTAGAGACC. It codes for CASSSPGLAGVET. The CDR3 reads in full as CASSSPGLAGVETQYF. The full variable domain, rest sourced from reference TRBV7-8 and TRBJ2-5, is GAGVSQSPRYKVAKRGQDVALRCDPISGHVSLFWYQQALGQGPEFLTYFQNEAQLDKSGLPSDRFFAERPEGSVSTLKIQRTQQEDSAVYLCASSSPGLAGVETQYFGPGTRLLVL.

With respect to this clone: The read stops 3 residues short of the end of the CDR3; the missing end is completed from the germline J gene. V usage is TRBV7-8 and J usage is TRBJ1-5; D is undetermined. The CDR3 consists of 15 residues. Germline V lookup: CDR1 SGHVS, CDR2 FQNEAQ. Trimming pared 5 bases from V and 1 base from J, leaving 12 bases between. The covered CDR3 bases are TGTGCCAGCAGCCCCCCAGGAGGAAGCAATCAGCCC. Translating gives CASSPPGGSNQP. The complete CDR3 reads CASSPPGGSNQPQHF.

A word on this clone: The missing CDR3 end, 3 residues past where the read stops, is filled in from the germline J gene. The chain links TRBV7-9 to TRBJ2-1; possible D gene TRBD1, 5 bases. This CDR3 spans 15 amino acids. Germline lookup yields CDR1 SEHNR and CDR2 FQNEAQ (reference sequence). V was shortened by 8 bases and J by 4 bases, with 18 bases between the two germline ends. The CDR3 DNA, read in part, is TGTGCCAGCCAAGAGTCGACAGCTCAATACAATGAG. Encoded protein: CASQESTAQYNE. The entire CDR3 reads CASQESTAQYNEQFF.

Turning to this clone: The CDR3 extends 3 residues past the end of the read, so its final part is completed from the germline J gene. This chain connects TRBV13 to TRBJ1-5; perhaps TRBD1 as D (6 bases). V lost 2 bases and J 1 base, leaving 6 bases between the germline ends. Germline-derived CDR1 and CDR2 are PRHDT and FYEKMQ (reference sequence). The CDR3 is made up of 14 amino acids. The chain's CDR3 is CASSLRGSNQPQHF. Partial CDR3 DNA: TGTGCCAGCAGCTTAAGGGGGAGCAATCAGCCC.

The DNA read from the CDR3 is TGTGCCAGCAGCTCAGTACCGGGGGGCGAG. It yields the protein CASSSVPGGE. The complete CDR3 sequence is CASSSVPGGEQYF. The V and J genes are TRBV7-7 and TRBJ2-7, with 7 bases fitting TRBD2. The read comes to an end 3 residues before the CDR3 does, leaving the germline J gene to fill in the end. V trimming: 4 bases; J trimming: 6 bases; junction bases outside the gene matches: 6. The CDR3 covers 13 residues. CDR1 is SSHAT and CDR2 is FNYEAQ in the germline V gene (reference sequence).

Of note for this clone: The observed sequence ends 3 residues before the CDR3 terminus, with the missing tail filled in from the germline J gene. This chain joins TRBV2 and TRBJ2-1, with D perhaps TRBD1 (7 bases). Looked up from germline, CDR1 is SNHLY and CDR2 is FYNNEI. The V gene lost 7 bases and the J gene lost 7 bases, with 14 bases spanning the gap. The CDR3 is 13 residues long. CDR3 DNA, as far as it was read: TGTGCCAGCACCAGGGCAGGGGGGAATGAG. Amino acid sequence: CASTRAGGNE. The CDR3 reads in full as CASTRAGGNEQFF.

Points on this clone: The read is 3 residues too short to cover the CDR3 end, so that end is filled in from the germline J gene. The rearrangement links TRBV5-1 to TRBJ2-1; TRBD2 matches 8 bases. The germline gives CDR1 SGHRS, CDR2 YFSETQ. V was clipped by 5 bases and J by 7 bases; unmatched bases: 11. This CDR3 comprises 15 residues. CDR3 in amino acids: CASSASGGDLNEQFF. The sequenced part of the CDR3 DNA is TGCGCCAGCAGTGCGAGCGGGGGTGACCTAAATGAG.

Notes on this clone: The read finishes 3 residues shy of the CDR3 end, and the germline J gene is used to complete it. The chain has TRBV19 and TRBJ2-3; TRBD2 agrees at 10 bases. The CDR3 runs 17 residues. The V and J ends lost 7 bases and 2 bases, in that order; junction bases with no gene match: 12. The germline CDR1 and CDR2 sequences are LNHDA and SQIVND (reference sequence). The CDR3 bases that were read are TGTGCCAGTACCTCCAATGGCCTAGCGGGGGACACAGATACG. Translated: CASTSNGLAGDTDT. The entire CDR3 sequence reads CASTSNGLAGDTDTQYF.

The CDR3 sequence is CASSIGNRVFEQFF. The sequenced part of the CDR3 DNA is TGTGCCAGTAGTATAGGCAACAGGGTGTTTGAG. The chain joins TRBV19 to TRBJ2-1; perhaps TRBD1 as D (6 bases). The read terminates 3 residues ahead of where the CDR3 ends, so the germline J gene completes it. This CDR3 spans 14 amino acids. Germline loops: CDR1 LNHDA, CDR2 SQIVND (reference sequence). Trimming removed 1 base at V and 9 bases at J, with 13 bases between.

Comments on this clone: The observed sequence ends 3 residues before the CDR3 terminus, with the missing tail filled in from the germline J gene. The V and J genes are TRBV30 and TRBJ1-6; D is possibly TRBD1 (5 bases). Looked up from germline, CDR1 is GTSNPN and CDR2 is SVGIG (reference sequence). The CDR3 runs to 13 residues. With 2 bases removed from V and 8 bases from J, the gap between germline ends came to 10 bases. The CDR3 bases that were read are TGTGCCTGGAGTCTTCAGGGTGATTCACCC. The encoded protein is CAWSLQGDSP. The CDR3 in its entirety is CAWSLQGDSPLHF.

The sequenced CDR3 bases are TGTGCCAGCGGTCGAACAGTGAACACTGAA. Encoded protein: CASGRTVNTE. The whole CDR3 sequence reads CASGRTVNTEAFF. The chain combines TRBV7-6 with TRBJ1-1; D is unresolved. The read ends 3 residues shy of where the CDR3 ends; the end is completed using the germline J gene. V was shortened by 8 bases and J by 0 bases, with 10 bases between the two germline ends. The CDR3 covers 13 residues. The germline V gene has CDR1 SGHVS and CDR2 FNYEAQ.

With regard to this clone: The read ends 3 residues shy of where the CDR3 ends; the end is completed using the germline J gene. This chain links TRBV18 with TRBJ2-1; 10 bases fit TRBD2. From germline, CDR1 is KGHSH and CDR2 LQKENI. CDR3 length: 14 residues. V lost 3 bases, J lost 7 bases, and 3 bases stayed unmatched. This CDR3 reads CASSPPSGSNEQFF. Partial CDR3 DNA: TGTGCCAGCTCACCGCCTAGCGGGAGTAATGAG.

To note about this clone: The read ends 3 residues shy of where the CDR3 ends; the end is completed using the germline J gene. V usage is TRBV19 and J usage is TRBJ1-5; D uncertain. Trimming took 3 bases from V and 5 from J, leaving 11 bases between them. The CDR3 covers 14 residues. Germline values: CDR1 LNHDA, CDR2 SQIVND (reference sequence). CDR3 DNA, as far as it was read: TGTGCCAGTAGTATCGTCCAGATTTATCAGCCC. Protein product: CASSIVQIYQP. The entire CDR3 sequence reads CASSIVQIYQPQHF.

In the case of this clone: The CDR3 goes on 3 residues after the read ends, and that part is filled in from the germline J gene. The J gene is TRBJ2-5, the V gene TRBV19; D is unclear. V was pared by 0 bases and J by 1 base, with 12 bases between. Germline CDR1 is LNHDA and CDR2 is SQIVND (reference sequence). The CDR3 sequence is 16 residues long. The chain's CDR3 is CASSIDLGSIQETQYF. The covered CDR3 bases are TGTGCCAGTAGTATAGATCTGGGCAGTATCCAAGAGACC.

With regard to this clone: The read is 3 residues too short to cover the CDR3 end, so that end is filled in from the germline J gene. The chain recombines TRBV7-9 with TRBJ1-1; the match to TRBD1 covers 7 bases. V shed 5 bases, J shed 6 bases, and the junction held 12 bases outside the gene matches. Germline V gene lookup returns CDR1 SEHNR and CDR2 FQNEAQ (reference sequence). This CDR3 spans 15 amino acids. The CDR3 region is CASSPWDSPGAEAFF. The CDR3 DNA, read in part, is TGTGCCAGCAGCCCGTGGGACAGCCCTGGAGCTGAA.

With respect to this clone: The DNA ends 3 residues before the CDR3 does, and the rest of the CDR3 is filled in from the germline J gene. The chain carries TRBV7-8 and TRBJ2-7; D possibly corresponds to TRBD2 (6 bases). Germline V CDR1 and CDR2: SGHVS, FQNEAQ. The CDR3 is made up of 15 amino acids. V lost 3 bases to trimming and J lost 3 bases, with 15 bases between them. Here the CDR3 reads CASSFGGLGFYEQYF. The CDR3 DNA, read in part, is TGTGCCAGCAGCTTCGGGGGTCTGGGGTTCTACGAG.

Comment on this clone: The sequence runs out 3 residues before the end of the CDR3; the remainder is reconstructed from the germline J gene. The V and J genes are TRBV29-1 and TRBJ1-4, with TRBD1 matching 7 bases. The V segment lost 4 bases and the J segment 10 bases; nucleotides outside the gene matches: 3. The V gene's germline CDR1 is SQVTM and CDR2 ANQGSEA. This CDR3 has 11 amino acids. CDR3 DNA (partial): TGCAGCGTTGGGACAGGAGGAAAA. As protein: CSVGTGGK. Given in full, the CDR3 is CSVGTGGKLFF.

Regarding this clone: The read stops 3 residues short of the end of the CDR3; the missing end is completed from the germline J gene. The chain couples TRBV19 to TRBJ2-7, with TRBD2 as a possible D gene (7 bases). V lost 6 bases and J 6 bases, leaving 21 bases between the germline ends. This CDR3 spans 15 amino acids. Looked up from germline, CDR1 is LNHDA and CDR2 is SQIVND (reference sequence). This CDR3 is CASSPEGGELSEQYF. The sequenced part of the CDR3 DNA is TGTGCCAGTAGCCCCGAGGGGGGGGAGCTCTCCGAG.

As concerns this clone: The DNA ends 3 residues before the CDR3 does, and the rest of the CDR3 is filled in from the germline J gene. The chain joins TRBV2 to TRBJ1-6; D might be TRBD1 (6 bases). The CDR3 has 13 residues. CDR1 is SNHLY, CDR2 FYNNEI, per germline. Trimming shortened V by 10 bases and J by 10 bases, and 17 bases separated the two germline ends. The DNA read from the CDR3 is TGTGCCACCCGGGGGGGCGGAGGATCACCC. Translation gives CATRGGGGSP. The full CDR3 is CATRGGGGSPLHF. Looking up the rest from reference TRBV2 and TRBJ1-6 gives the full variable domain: EPEVTQTPSHQVTQMGQEVILRCVPISNHLYFYWYRQILGQKVEFLVSFYNNEISEKSEIFDDQFSVERPDGSNFTLKIRSTKLEDSAMYFCATRGGGGSPLHFGNGTRLTVT.

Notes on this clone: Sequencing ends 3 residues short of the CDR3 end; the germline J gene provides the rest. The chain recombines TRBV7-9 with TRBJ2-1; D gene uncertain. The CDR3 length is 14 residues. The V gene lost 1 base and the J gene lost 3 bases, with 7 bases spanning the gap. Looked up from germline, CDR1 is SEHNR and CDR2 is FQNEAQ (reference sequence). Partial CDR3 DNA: TGTGCCAGCAGCTTAGTGGGCCTCTACAATGAG. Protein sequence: CASSLVGLYNE. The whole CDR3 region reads CASSLVGLYNEQFF.

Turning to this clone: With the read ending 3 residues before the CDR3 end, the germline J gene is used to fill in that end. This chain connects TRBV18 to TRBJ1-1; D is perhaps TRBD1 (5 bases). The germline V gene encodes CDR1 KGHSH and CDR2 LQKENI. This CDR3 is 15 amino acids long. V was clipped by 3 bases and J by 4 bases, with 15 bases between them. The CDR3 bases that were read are TGTGCCAGCTCACCTGCAGGGAGATCTGGCACTGAA. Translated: CASSPAGRSGTE. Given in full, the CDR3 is CASSPAGRSGTEAFF.